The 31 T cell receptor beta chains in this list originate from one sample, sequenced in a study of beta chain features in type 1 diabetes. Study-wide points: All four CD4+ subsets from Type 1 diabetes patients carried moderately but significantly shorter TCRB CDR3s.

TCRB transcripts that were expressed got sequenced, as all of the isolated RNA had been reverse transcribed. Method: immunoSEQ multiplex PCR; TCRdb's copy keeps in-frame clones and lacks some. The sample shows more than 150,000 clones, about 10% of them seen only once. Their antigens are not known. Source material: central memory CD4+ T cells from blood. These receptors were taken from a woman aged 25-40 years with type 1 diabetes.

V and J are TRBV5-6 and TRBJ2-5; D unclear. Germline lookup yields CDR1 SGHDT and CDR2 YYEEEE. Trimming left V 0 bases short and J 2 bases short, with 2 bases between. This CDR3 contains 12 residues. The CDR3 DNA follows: TGTGCCAGCAGCTTGGCGCAAGAGACCCAGTACTTC. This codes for CASSLAQETQYF.

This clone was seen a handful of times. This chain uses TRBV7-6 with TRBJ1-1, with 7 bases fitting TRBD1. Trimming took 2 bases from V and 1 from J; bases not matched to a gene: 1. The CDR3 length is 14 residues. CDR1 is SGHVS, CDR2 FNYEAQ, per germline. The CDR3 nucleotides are TGTGCCAGCAGCTTAAAGGGGGCGAACACTGAAGCTTTCTTT. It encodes CASSLKGANTEAFF. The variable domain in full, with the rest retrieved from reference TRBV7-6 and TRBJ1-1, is GAGVSQSPRYKVTKRGQDVALRCDPISGHVSLYWYRQALGQGPEFLTYFNYEAQQDKSGLPNDRFSAERPEGSISTLTIQRTEQRDSAMYRCASSLKGANTEAFFGQGTRLTVV.

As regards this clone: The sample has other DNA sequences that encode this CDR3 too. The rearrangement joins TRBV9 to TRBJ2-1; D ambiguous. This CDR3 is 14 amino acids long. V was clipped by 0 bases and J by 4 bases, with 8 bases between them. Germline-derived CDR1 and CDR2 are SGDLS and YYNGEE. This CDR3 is CASSVVGSYNEQFF. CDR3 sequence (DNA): TGTGCCAGCAGCGTAGTCGGGTCGTACAATGAGCAGTTCTTC.

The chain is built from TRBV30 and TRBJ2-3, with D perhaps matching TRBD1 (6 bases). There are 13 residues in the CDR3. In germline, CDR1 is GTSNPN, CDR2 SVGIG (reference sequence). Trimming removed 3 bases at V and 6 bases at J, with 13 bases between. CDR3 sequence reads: CAWSVGGSDTQYF. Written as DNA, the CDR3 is TGTGCCTGGAGCGTAGGGGGTAGCGATACGCAGTATTTT.

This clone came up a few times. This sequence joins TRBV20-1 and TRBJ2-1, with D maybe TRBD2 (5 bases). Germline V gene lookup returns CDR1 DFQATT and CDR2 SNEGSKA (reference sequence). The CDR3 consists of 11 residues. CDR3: CRSILGDEQFF. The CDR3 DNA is TGCAGGAGCATTCTCGGGGATGAGCAGTTCTTC.

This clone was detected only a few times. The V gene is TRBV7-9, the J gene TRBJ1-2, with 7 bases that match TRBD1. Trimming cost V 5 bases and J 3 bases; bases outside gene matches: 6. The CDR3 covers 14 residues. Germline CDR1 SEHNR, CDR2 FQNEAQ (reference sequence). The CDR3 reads CASSRRQGDYGYTF. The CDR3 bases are TGTGCCAGCAGCCGTAGGCAGGGGGACTATGGCTACACCTTC.

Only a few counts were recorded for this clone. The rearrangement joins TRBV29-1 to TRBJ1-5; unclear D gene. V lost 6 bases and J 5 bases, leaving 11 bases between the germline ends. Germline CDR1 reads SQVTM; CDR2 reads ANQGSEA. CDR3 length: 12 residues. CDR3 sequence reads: CSVRQADQPQHF. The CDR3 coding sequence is TGCAGCGTCCGACAAGCCGATCAGCCCCAGCATTTT. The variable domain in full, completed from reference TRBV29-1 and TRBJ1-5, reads SAVISQKPSRDICQRGTSLTIQCQVDSQVTMMFWYRQQPGQSLTLIATANQGSEATYESGFVIDKFPISRPNLTFSTLTVSNMSPEDSSIYLCSVRQADQPQHFGDGTRLSIL.

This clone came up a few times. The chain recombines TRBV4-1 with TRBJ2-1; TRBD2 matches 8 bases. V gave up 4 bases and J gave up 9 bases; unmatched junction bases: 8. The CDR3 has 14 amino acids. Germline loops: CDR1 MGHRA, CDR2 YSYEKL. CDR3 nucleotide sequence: TGCGCCAGCAGCCGAGACGAGACTAGCGTTGAGCAGTTCTTC. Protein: CASSRDETSVEQFF.

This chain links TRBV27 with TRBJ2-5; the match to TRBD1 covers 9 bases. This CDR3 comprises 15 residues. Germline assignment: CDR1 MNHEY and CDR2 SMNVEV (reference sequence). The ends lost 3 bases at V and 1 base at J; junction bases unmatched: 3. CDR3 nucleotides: TGTGCCAGCAGTTTCCGGGACAGGGCCCAAGAGACCCAGTACTTC. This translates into CASSFRDRAQETQYF.

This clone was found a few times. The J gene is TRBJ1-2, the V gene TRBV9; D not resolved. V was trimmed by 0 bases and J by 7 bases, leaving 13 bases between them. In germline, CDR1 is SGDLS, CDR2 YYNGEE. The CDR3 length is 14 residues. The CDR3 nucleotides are TGTGCCAGCAGCGTAGCTCCGGGATCCTTTGGCTACACCTTC. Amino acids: CASSVAPGSFGYTF.

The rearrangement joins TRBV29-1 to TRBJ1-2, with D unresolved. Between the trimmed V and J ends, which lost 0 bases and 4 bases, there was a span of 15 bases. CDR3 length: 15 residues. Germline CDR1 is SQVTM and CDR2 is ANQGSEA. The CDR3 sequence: CSVEDIGFGAYGYTF. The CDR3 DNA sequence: TGCAGCGTTGAAGATATCGGGTTCGGAGCCTATGGCTACACCTTC.

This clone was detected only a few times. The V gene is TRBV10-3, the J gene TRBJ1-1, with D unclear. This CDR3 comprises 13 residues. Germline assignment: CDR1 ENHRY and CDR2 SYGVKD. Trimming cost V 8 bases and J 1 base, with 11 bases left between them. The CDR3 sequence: CAIRPRTNTEAFF. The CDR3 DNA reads TGTGCCATCCGCCCGCGAACGAACACTGAAGCTTTCTTT.

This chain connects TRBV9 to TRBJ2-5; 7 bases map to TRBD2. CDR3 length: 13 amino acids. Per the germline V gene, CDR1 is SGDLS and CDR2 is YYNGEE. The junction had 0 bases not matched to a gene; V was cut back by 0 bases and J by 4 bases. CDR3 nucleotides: TGTGCCAGCAGCGTAGGCGGGAGAGAGACCCAGTACTTC. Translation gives CASSVGGRETQYF.

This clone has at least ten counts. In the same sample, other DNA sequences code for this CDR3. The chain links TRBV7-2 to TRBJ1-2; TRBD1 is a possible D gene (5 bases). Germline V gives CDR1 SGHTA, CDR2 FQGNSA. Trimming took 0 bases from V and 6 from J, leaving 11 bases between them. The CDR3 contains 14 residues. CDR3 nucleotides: TGTGCCAGCAGCTTAGCTTCCAGGGAAGATGGCTACACCTTC. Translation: CASSLASREDGYTF.

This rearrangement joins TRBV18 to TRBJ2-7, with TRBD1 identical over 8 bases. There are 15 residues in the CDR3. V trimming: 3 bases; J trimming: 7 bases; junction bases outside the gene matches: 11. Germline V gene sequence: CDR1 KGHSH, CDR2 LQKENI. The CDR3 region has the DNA TGTGCCAGCTCACCCCTTTCGGACAGGGCGGGTGAGCAGTACTTC. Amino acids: CASSPLSDRAGEQYF. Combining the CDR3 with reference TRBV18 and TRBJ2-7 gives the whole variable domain NAGVMQNPRHLVRRRGQEARLRCSPMKGHSHVYWYRQLPEEGLKFMVYLQKENIIDESGMPKERFSAEFPKEGPSILRIQQVVRGDSAAYFCASSPLSDRAGEQYFGPGTRLTVT.

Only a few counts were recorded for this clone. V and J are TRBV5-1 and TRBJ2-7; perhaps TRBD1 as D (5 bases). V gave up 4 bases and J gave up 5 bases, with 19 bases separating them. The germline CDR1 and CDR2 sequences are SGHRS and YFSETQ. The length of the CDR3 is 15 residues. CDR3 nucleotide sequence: TGCGCCAGCAGCCCCCTAGATGCCCAGGGCAACGAGCAGTACTTC. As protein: CASSPLDAQGNEQYF.

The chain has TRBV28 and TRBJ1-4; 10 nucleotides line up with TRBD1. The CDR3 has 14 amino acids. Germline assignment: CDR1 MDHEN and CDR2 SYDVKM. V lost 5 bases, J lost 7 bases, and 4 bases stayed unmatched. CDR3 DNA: TGTGCCAGCAGTGAGACAGGGGGCACTGAAAAACTGTTTTTT. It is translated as CASSETGGTEKLFF.

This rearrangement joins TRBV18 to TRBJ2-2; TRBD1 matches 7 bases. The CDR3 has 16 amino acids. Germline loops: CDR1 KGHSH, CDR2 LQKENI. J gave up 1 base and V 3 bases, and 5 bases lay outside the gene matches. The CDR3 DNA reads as TGTGCCAGCTCACCTCGACAGGGTGGGAACACCGGGGAGCTGTTTTTT. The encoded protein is CASSPRQGGNTGELFF.

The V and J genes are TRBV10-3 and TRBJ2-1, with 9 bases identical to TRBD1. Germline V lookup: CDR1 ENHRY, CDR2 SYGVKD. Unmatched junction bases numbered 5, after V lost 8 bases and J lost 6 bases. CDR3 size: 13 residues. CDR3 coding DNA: TGTGCCATCCGGGACAGGGATGTCAATGAGCAGTTCTTC. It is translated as CAIRDRDVNEQFF.

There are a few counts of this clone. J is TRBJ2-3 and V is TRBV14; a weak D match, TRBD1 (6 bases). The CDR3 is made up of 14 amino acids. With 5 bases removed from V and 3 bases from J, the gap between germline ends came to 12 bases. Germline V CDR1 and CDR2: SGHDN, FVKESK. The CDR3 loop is CASSRLQGTDTQYF. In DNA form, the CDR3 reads TGTGCCAGCAGCAGACTACAGGGTACAGATACGCAGTATTTT.

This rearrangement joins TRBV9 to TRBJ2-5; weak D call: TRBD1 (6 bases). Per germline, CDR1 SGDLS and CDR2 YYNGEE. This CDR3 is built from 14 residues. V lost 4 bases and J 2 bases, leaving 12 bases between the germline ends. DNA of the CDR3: TGTGCCAGCAGCCCCGGGACACAACAAGAGACCCAGTACTTC. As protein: CASSPGTQQETQYF.

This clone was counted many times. The CDR3 nucleotides read TGTGCCAGCTTAGTTTCCGCTGCGGGGGAGGACACTGAAGCTTTCTTT. Encoded protein: CASLVSAAGEDTEAFF. This sequence joins TRBV28 and TRBJ1-1, with D possibly matching TRBD1 (5 bases). The CDR3 spans 16 residues. Trimming removed 8 bases at V and 3 bases at J, with 22 bases between. CDR1 MDHEN and CDR2 SYDVKM come from the germline V gene.

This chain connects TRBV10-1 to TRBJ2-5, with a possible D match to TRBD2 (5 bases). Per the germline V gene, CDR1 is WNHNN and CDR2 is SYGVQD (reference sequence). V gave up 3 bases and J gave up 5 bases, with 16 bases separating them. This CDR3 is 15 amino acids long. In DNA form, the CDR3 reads TGCGCCAGCAGTGAATATAGGGCTAGCCGGGAGACCCAGTACTTC. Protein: CASSEYRASRETQYF.

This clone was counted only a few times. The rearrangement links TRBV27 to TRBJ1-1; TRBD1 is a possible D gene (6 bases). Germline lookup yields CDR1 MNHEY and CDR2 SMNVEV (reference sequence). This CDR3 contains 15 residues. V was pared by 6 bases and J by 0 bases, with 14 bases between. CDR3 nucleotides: TGTGCCAGCAGGGCCGATGGACAGCTGAACACTGAAGCTTTCTTT. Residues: CASRADGQLNTEAFF.

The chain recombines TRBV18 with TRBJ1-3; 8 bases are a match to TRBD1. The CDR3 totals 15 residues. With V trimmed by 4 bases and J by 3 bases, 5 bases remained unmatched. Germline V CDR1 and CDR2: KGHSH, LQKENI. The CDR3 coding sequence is TGTGCCAGCTCACAAGCAGGGGGCCTTGGAAACACCATATATTTT. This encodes CASSQAGGLGNTIYF.

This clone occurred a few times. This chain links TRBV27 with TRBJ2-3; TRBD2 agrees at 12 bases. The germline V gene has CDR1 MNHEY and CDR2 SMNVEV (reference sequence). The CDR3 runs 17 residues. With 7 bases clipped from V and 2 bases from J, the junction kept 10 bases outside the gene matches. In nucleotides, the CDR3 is TGTGCCAGCACAGGGGCTAGCGGGAGGGCAGCCACAGATACGCAGTATTTT. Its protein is CASTGASGRAATDTQYF.

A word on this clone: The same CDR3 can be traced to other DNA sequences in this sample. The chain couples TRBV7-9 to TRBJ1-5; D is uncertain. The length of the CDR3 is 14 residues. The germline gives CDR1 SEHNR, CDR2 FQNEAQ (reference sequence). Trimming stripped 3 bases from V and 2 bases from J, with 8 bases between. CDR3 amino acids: CASSFTGGNQPQHF. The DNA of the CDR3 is TGTGCCAGCAGCTTTACCGGTGGCAATCAGCCCCAGCATTTT.

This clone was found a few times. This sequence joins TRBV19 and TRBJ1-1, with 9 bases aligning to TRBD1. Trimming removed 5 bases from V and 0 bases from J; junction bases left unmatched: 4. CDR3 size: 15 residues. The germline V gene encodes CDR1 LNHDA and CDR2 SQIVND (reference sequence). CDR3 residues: CASSAGQGMNTEAFF. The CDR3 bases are TGTGCCAGTAGTGCCGGACAGGGGATGAACACTGAAGCTTTCTTT.

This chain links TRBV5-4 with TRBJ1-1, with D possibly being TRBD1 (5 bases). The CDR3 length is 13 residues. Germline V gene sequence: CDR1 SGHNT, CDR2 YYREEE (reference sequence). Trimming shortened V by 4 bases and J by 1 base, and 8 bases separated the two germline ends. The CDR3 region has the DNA TGTGCCAGCAGCCGGGGGAAGAACACTGAAGCTTTCTTT. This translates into CASSRGKNTEAFF.

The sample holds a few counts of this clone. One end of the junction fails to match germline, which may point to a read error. The CDR3 DNA reads as TGTGCCAGCAGCCAAGAACGGGAGCAAGATACGCAGTATTTT. It yields the protein CASSQEREQDTQYF. The chain combines TRBV4-1 with TRBJ2-3; maybe TRBD2 (6 bases). This CDR3 spans 14 amino acids. From germline, CDR1 is MGHRA and CDR2 YSYEKL.

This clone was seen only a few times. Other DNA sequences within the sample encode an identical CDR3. The CDR3 sequence is CAWGTGSNTEAFF. The CDR3 nucleotides are TGTGCCTGGGGGACAGGGAGCAACACTGAAGCTTTCTTT. The gene calls are TRBV30 and TRBJ1-1, with TRBD1 matching 9 bases. The V segment lost 5 bases and the J segment 2 bases; nucleotides outside the gene matches: 3. Germline values: CDR1 GTSNPN, CDR2 SVGIG (reference sequence). The CDR3 runs 13 residues.